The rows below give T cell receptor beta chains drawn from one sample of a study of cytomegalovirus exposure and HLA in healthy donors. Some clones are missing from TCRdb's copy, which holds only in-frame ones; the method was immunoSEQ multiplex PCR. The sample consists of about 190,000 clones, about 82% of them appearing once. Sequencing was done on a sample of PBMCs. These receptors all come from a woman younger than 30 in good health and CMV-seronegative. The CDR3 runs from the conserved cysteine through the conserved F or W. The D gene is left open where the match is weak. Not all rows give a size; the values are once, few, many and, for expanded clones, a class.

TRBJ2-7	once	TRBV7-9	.	TGTGCCAGCAGCTTTCACAGCACCTACGAGCAGTACTTC	CASSFHSTYEQYF
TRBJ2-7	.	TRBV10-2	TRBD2	TGCGCCAGCCGGACTAGCGGGAGGCCTGCGACCTACGAGCAGTACTTC	CASRTSGRPATYEQYF
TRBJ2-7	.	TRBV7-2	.	TGTGCCAGCAGCTTAGGCGACAGAGTCTACGAGCAGTACTTC	CASSLGDRVYEQYF
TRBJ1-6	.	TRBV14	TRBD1	TGTGCCAGCAGCCATAACAGGGGGTCACCCCTCCACTTT	CASSHNRGSPLHF
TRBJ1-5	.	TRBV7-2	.	TGTGCCAGCAGGAAACAGGGCTATCAGCCCCAGCATTTT	CASRKQGYQPQHF
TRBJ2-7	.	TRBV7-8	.	TGTGCCAGCAGCCCGACAGAAGCCTACGAGCAGTACTTC	CASSPTEAYEQYF
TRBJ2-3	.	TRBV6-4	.	TGTGCCAGCAGCCACGGACAAAAAGATACGCAGTATTTT	CASSHGQKDTQYF
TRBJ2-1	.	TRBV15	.	TGTGCCACCAGCGGAATTACGGGGTGGTCCTACAATGAGCAGTTCTTC	CATSGITGWSYNEQFF
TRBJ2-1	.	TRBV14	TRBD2	TGTGCCAGCAGCCCGCTTCGGACTAGCGGGGGCGAGCAGTTCTTC	CASSPLRTSGGEQFF
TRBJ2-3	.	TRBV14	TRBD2	TGTGCCAGCAGCCAAGTGGGGGGGAATACGCAGTATTTT	CASSQVGGNTQYF
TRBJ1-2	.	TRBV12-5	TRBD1	TGTGCTAGTGGTTTGAGGGACAGCCCCGCTAACTATGGCTACACCTTC	CASGLRDSPANYGYTF
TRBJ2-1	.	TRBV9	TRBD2	TGTGCCAGCAGCGTAGAGGCACGACTAGCTTCAAGGTTGGATGAGCAGTTCTTC	CASSVEARLASRLDEQFF
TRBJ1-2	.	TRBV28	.	TGTGCCAGCAGTTTGGGGGCGGGTAACTATGGCTACACCTTC	CASSLGAGNYGYTF
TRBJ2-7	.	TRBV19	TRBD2	TGTGCCAGTAGTACCGGAGCGGGGTCCTACGAGCAGTACTTC	CASSTGAGSYEQYF
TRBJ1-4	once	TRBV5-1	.	TGCGCCAGCAGCTCCTCGGGTGAAAAACTGTTTTTT	CASSSSGEKLFF
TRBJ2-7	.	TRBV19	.	TGTGCCAGTACCCGGGCGGGCGGTGGGGCCTACGAGCAGTACTTC	CASTRAGGGAYEQYF
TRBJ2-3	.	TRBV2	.	TGTGCCAGCAGCCTCCCAAGGCAGGGTAGCACAGATACGCAGTATTTT	CASSLPRQGSTDTQYF
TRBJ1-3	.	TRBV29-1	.	TGCAGCGTTGTAGTGTCTGGAAACACCATATATTTT	CSVVVSGNTIYF
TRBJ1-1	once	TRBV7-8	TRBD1	TGTGCCAGCAGCCCCCAACAGGGGGACACTGAAGCTTTCTTT	CASSPQQGDTEAFF
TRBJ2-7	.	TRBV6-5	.	TGTGCCAGCAGTTACTCTCCCGAGAACGAGCAGTACTTC	CASSYSPENEQYF
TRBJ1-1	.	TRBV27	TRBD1	TGTGCCAGCAGGCCCTGGGACAGGGATGGGACTGAAGCTTTCTTT	CASRPWDRDGTEAFF
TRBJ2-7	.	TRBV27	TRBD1	TGTGCCAGCAGTTCCTCCGGGACAGGATACTACGAGCAGTACTTC	CASSSSGTGYYEQYF
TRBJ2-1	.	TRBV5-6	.	TGTGCCAGCAGCTTGGGTTTCGGGTACGAGCAGTTCTTC	CASSLGFGYEQFF
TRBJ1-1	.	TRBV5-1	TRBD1	TGCGCCAGCAGCTTGACAGGGGTCGAAGCTTTCTTT	CASSLTGVEAFF
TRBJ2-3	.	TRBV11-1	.	TGTGCCAGCAGCTTAGCGGGAGCAGATACGCAGTATTTT	CASSLAGADTQYF
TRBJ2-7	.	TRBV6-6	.	TGTGCCAGCAGCTACGACGTGACAGCGCGAACTGGGGAGCAGTACTTC	CASSYDVTARTGEQYF
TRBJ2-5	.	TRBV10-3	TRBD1	TGTGCCATCAGTCCCCGGGACAGTTTCCAAGAGACCCAGTACTTC	CAISPRDSFQETQYF
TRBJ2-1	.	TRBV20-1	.	TGCAGTACCGTTCAGGGGCAGTTCTTC	CSTVQGQFF
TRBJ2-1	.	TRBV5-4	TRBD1	TGTGCCAGCAGCTTGAGACAGGGTGGCAATGAGCAGTTCTTC	CASSLRQGGNEQFF
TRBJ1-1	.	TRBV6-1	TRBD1	TGTGCCAGCACCGGGACAGGGCGTGAGGCTTTCTTT	CASTGTGREAFF
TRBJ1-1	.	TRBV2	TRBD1	TGTGCCAGCGCCAGGGGTGAGGGGGCAGGAACTGAAGCTTTCTTT	CASARGEGAGTEAFF
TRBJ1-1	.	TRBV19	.	TGTGCCACTACAGGGAGGGAGGACACTGAAGCTTTCTTT	CATTGREDTEAFF
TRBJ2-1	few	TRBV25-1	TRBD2	TGTGCCAGCAGTGCAGAAGGACTAGCGGAACGGGATGAGCAGTTCTTC	CASSAEGLAERDEQFF
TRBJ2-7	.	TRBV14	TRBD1	TGTGCCAGCAGCCAAGTTGCCCGAGGGACAGGAAGGGGCATCCACGAGCAGTACTTC	CASSQVARGTGRGIHEQYF
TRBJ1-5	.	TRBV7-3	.	TGTGCCAGCAGCAAAATGGGGGGGCAGCCCCAGCATTTT	CASSKMGGQPQHF
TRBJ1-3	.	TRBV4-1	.	TGCGCCAGCAGCCAAGCTGGGGCTACTGGAAACACCATATATTTT	CASSQAGATGNTIYF
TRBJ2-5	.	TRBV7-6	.	TGTGCCAGCAGCTCCCCGTTGCGGGACTCCCTGGAGACCCAGTACTTC	CASSSPLRDSLETQYF
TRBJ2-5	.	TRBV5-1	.	TGCGCCAGCAGCACCTTACAGGGAGGGCAAGAGACCCAGTACTTC	CASSTLQGGQETQYF
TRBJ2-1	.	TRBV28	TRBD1	TGTGCCAGCAAGCGGACAGGGGATTTCTACAATGAGCAGTTCTTC	CASKRTGDFYNEQFF
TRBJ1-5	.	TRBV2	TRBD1	TGTGCCAGCAGTGGGAGGGACAGGTGGAATCAGCCCCAGCATTTT	CASSGRDRWNQPQHF
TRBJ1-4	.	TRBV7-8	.	TGTGCCAGCAGCCCCGGGAGAGCCGAAAAACTGTTTTTT	CASSPGRAEKLFF
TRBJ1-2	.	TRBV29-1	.	TGCAGCGTTGAAGATCGGGTTGGGAGCCGGGGCTACACCTTC	CSVEDRVGSRGYTF
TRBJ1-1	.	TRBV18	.	TGTGCCAGCTCACCATCAACCGGGACTCGAACTGAAGCTTTCTTT	CASSPSTGTRTEAFF
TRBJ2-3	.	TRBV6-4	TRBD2	TGTGCCAGCAGTGACTCGACTAGCGGGGGGGATACGCAGTATTTT	CASSDSTSGGDTQYF
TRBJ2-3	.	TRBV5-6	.	TGTGCCAGCAGACCCACAAGCACAGATACGCAGTATTTT	CASRPTSTDTQYF
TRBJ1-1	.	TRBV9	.	TGTGCCAGCAGCGTAGGTGGAGTAATCAACACTGAAGCTTTCTTT	CASSVGGVINTEAFF
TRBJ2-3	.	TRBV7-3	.	TGTGCCAGCAGCTTAGATCAGTTAGATACGCAGTATTTT	CASSLDQLDTQYF
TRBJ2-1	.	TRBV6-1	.	TGTGCCAGCAGTGACGGGTCTCGCAATGAGCAGTTCTTC	CASSDGSRNEQFF